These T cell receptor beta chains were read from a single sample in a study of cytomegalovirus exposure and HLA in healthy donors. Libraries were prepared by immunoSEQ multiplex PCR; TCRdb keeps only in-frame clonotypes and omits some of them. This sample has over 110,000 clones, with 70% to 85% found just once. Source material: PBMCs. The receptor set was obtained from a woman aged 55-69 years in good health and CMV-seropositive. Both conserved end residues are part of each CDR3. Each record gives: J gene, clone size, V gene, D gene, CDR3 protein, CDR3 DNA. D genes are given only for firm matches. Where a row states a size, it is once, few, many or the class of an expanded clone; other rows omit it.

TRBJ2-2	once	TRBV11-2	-	CASSLASGTNTGELFF	TGTGCCAGCAGCTTAGCCAGCGGCACGAACACCGGGGAGCTGTTTTTT
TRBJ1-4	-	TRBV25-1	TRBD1	CASRKQAGGEKLFF	TGTGCCAGCAGAAAGCAGGCAGGGGGTGAAAAACTGTTTTTT
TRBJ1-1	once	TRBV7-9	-	CASSQEARLNTEAFF	TGTGCCAGCAGCCAAGAGGCACGGTTGAACACTGAAGCTTTCTTT
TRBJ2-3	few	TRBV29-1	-	CSVYGREGPGDTQYF	TGCAGCGTTTACGGCAGGGAAGGTCCCGGAGATACGCAGTATTTT
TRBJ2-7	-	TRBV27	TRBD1	CASSTGTGSYEQYF	TGTGCCAGCAGTACGGGGACAGGTTCCTACGAGCAGTACTTC
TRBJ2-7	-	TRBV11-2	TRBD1	CASSAGQGKWSYEQYF	TGTGCCAGCAGCGCGGGACAGGGGAAATGGTCCTACGAGCAGTACTTC
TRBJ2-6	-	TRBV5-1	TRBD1	CASSFGRGRAGGANVLTF	TGCGCCAGCAGCTTCGGAAGGGGGCGCGCTGGGGGGGCCAACGTCCTGACTTTC
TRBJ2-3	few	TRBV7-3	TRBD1	CASSLGTGIRDTQYF	TGTGCCAGCAGCCTCGGGACAGGGATACGAGATACGCAGTATTTT
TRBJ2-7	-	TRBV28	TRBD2	CASGLAGESEQYF	TGTGCCAGCGGGCTAGCGGGAGAAAGCGAGCAGTACTTC
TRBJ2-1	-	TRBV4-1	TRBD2	CASSQHPGTSYNEQFF	TGCGCCAGCAGCCAGCACCCCGGGACTAGCTACAATGAGCAGTTCTTC
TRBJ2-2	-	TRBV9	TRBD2	CASSVLSGGSEELFF	TGTGCCAGCAGCGTTCTTAGCGGGGGTAGTGAGGAGCTGTTTTTT
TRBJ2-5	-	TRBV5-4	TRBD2	CASSPPGLGYQETQYF	TGTGCCAGCAGCCCCCCGGGACTAGGGTACCAAGAGACCCAGTACTTC
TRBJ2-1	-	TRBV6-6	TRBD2	CASTLKAGYNEQFF	TGTGCCAGCACCCTGAAAGCGGGGTACAATGAGCAGTTCTTC
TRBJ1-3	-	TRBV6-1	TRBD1	CASQGDRQGNTIYF	TGTGCCAGCCAGGGGGACAGACAGGGAAACACCATATATTTT
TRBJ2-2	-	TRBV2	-	CASSRVNTGELFF	TGTGCCAGCAGTAGAGTAAACACCGGGGAGCTGTTTTTT
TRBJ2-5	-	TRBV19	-	CASSIVSQGGETQYF	TGTGCCAGTAGTATAGTCAGCCAAGGAGGAGAGACCCAGTACTTC
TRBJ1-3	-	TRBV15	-	CATSRGGGLSGNTIYF	TGTGCCACCAGCAGAGGCGGGGGCCTCTCTGGAAACACCATATATTTT
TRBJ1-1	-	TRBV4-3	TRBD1	CASSPNQGVNTEAFF	TGCGCCAGCAGCCCGAATCAGGGGGTGAACACTGAAGCTTTCTTT